This T cell receptor (beta chain) was identified during a study of blood T cells in healthy people across ages. Whole-study findings and limits: Age brought a roughly linear fall in TCR beta diversity measured per million T cells.

There were at least 6 micrograms of total RNA extracted from every sample. A second PCR, run for roughly 7 to 12 cycles, used a sample-barcoded 5' primer plus a J-beta primer mix. A template-switch adaptor with 12 random nucleotides tagged each cDNA molecule. Using its own MiXCR run on the 5' RACE reads, TCRdb lists one record per CDR3 protein. The table includes around 1.5 million distinct CDR3 sequences, roughly 32% detected once. With respect to this clonotype: Its cognate antigen is unknown. This may stem from a read error, because a much larger clone lies one nucleotide away.

The CDR3 runs to 17 residues. CDR1 is SGHVS, CDR2 FQNEAQ, per germline. This sequence joins TRBV7-8 and TRBJ2-1, with TRBD2 matching 7 bases. Sample: blood. This clonotype was sampled from a woman between 25 and 40 years old in good health. CDR3 region: CASSLAPGGNSYNKQFF. The CDR3 nucleotides read TGTGCCAGCAGCCTGGCTCCCGGGGGGAACTCCTACAATAAGCAGTTCTTC.